One sample yielded the 29 T cell receptor beta chains listed below, sequenced in a study of CD8+ T cells in alopecia areata. Sequencing relied on a cDNA template that was reverse transcribed from extracted RNA. Profiled with immunoSEQ multiplex PCR; TCRdb holds only in-frame clones, not every one. The sample lists 110,000 to 150,000 clones, around three fifths seen once, with 5% to 7.5% in the top ten. Source: CD4+ T cells sorted from blood, taken at week 0. The receptor source for this set is a human donor with alopecia areata.

This clone was picked up a small number of times. This sequence joins TRBV7-8 and TRBJ2-3; a weak D match, TRBD2 (6 bases). Germline V gives CDR1 SGHVS, CDR2 FQNEAQ. The V and J ends lost 4 bases and 0 bases respectively, with 11 bases between them. The CDR3 length is 15 residues. The DNA for the CDR3 is TGTGCCAGCAGCTCCCGGGCGGGGAGCACAGATACGCAGTATTTT. This codes for CASSSRAGSTDTQYF.

V usage is TRBV4-1 and J usage is TRBJ2-7, with TRBD2 matching over 8 bases. The CDR3 spans 14 residues. V lost 1 base and J lost 7; bases outside the gene matches: 6. Germline V gene data show CDR1 as MGHRA and CDR2 as YSYEKL. This chain's CDR3 is CASSQVGGGREQYF. DNA for the CDR3: TGCGCCAGCAGCCAAGTCGGCGGGGGGCGGGAGCAGTACTTC.

There are a few counts of this clone. The rearrangement joins TRBV4-1 to TRBJ1-6, with 8 bases that match TRBD1. The CDR3 contains 18 residues. Germline assignment: CDR1 MGHRA and CDR2 YSYEKL. J gave up 6 bases and V 1 base, and 11 bases lay outside the gene matches. The CDR3 region has the DNA TGCGCCAGCAGCCAAGTTCGGGCTGGGACAGGTTTTAATTCACCCCTCCACTTT. It yields the protein CASSQVRAGTGFNSPLHF.

The chain is built from TRBV2 and TRBJ1-5; TRBD1 matches 10 bases. The CDR3 covers 14 residues. The junction had 5 bases not matched to a gene; V was cut back by 6 bases and J by 6 bases. Per the germline V gene, CDR1 is SNHLY and CDR2 is FYNNEI. CDR3 protein: CASRMGQGSQPQHF. The DNA for the CDR3 is TGTGCCAGCAGAATGGGACAGGGGAGTCAGCCCCAGCATTTT.

This clone was counted at least ten times. This chain links TRBV7-2 with TRBJ2-7; D perhaps matches TRBD2 (5 bases). The V gene's germline CDR1 is SGHTA and CDR2 FQGNSA. Trimming stripped 5 bases from V and 5 bases from J, with 16 bases between. The CDR3 is 14 amino acids. In DNA, the CDR3 is TGTGCCAGCAGCCCGAGGACTTCCGTCCACGAGCAGTACTTC. This translates into CASSPRTSVHEQYF.

The rearrangement uses TRBV7-6 and TRBJ2-4; the D gene could be TRBD1 or TRBD2 (5 bases each). V was shortened by 0 bases and J by 7 bases, with 13 bases between the two germline ends. CDR1 and CDR2 (germline): SGHVS, FNYEAQ. The CDR3 extends over 15 amino acids. The CDR3 protein is CASSLASGPPNIQYF. The CDR3, as DNA: TGTGCCAGCAGCTTAGCGTCGGGACCCCCGAACATTCAGTACTTC.

About this clone: A read error is the likely source, as a far larger clone sits one nucleotide away. In the same sample, other DNA sequences code for this CDR3. As DNA, the CDR3 is TGTGCCTGGAGAATGAACGAATACGAAAAACTGTTTTTC. This encodes CAWRMNEYEKLFF. V usage is TRBV30 and J usage is TRBJ1-4; D not resolved. CDR3 size: 13 residues. CDR1 is GTSNPN, CDR2 SVGIG, per germline (reference sequence).

This clone was seen a handful of times. This chain links TRBV11-2 with TRBJ2-3; 8 bases match TRBD2. Germline V gene sequence: CDR1 SGHAT, CDR2 FQNNGV. The ends lost 5 bases at V and 5 bases at J; junction bases unmatched: 9. The CDR3 loop spans 15 amino acids. In DNA, the CDR3 is TGTGCCAGCAGCCCTCCGGGAGGGGTGGGAGATACGCAGTATTTT. It translates to CASSPPGGVGDTQYF.

The chain is built from TRBV19 and TRBJ2-2, with D uncertain. V dropped 6 bases and J dropped 6 bases, with 8 bases sitting between them. The germline V gene has CDR1 LNHDA and CDR2 SQIVND (reference sequence). CDR3 length equals 12 residues. CDR3: CASRLFAGELFF. CDR3 DNA: TGTGCCAGTAGGCTTTTTGCCGGGGAGCTGTTTTTT.

This clone was seen a few times. The rearrangement uses TRBV29-1 and TRBJ2-3; D is unclear. The CDR3 spans 12 residues. Germline-derived CDR1 and CDR2 are SQVTM and ANQGSEA. The V gene lost 4 bases and the J gene lost 2 bases, with 7 bases spanning the gap. The DNA for the CDR3 is TGCAGCGTTGCATCGGCCACAGATACGCAGTATTTT. Protein sequence: CSVASATDTQYF.

This clone was detected a few times. J is TRBJ2-5 and V is TRBV7-2, with 7 bases lining up with TRBD1. With V trimmed by 5 bases and J by 1 base, 4 bases remained unmatched. Germline CDR1 is SGHTA and CDR2 is FQGNSA. This CDR3 has 14 amino acids. CDR3 residues: CASSEDRFQETQYF. The CDR3 DNA follows: TGTGCCAGCAGCGAGGACAGGTTCCAAGAGACCCAGTACTTC.

V gene TRBV30 combines with J gene TRBJ2-7; either TRBD1 or TRBD2 may supply D (6 bases each). V lost 1 base, J lost 7 bases, and 11 bases lay in between. This CDR3 is 12 amino acids long. Germline lookup yields CDR1 GTSNPN and CDR2 SVGIG (reference sequence). CDR3 in DNA: TGTGCCTGGAGTGCGGGGGCGAGGGAGCAGTACTTC. Residues: CAWSAGAREQYF. The full variable domain, completed using reference TRBV30 and TRBJ2-7, is SQTIHQWPATLVQPVGSPLSLECTVEGTSNPNLYWYRQAAGRGLQLLFYSVGIGQISSEVPQNLSASRPQDRQFILSSKKLLLSDSGFYLCAWSAGAREQYFGPGTRLTVT.

The chain employs TRBV7-2 and TRBJ2-3; D perhaps matches TRBD2 (6 bases). The CDR3 runs 16 residues. Trimming cost V 5 bases and J 4 bases, with 19 bases left between them. Germline V CDR1 and CDR2: SGHTA, FQGNSA. CDR3 sequence reads: CASSARRGFRADTQYF. CDR3 sequence (DNA): TGTGCCAGCAGCGCGAGGCGGGGTTTTCGGGCAGATACGCAGTATTTT.

The chain recombines TRBV2 with TRBJ2-2, with D hard to call. Trimming stripped 2 bases from V and 3 bases from J, with 4 bases between. Germline lookup yields CDR1 SNHLY and CDR2 FYNNEI. The CDR3 is made up of 13 amino acids. CDR3 nucleotide sequence: TGTGCCAGCAGTGAACGGTACACCGGGGAGCTGTTTTTT. Amino acids: CASSERYTGELFF.

V gene TRBV27 combines with J gene TRBJ2-5; D remains ambiguous. V was cut by 6 bases and J by 4 bases, with 12 bases left in between. This CDR3 contains 13 residues. Looked up from germline, CDR1 is MNHEY and CDR2 is SMNVEV (reference sequence). DNA of the CDR3: TGTGCCAGCAGGCCGCGATGGGGAGAGACCCAGTACTTC. Amino acid sequence: CASRPRWGETQYF.

This clone was observed a few times. V is TRBV30 and J is TRBJ1-5; possible D gene TRBD1, 6 bases. V was trimmed by 0 bases and J by 5 bases, leaving 8 bases between them. This CDR3 comprises 13 residues. Germline V CDR1 and CDR2: GTSNPN, SVGIG (reference sequence). The CDR3 here is CAWSVKGDQPQHF. The CDR3 nucleotides read TGTGCCTGGAGTGTAAAGGGGGATCAGCCCCAGCATTTT.

This sequence joins TRBV29-1 and TRBJ1-5; 7 bases align to TRBD1. CDR3 length: 15 residues. Germline loops: CDR1 SQVTM, CDR2 ANQGSEA. Trimming at V came to 6 bases and at J to 0 bases, leaving 8 bases not matched to a gene. CDR3 sequence (DNA): TGCAGCGTCTCCGGACAGGACAATAGCAATCAGCCCCAGCATTTT. This encodes CSVSGQDNSNQPQHF.

This rearrangement joins TRBV7-2 to TRBJ2-3; D possibly corresponds to TRBD2 (5 bases). Germline V gene lookup returns CDR1 SGHTA and CDR2 FQGNSA. The CDR3 contains 15 residues. The V end lost 0 bases, the J end lost 3 bases, and 10 bases lay between the germline ends. The CDR3 DNA sequence: TGTGCCAGCAGCTTAGCCCCTAGCAGGACAGATACGCAGTATTTT. Residues: CASSLAPSRTDTQYF. The full variable domain, in which reference TRBV7-2 and TRBJ2-3 provide the parts outside the CDR3, is GAGVSQSPSNKVTEKGKDVELRCDPISGHTALYWYRQSLGQGLEFLIYFQGNSAPDKSGLPSDRFSAERTGGSVSTLTIQRTQQEDSAVYLCASSLAPSRTDTQYFGPGTRLTVL.

The CDR3, as DNA: TGTGCCAGCAGCCCCGTAGCGGGCGGCACAGATACGCAGTATTTT. This sequence encodes CASSPVAGGTDTQYF. The chain combines TRBV7-2 with TRBJ2-3; 7 nucleotides align to TRBD2. With 5 bases clipped from V and 1 base from J, the junction kept 6 bases outside the gene matches. Germline loops: CDR1 SGHTA, CDR2 FQGNSA. This CDR3 is built from 15 residues. The full variable domain, completed using reference TRBV7-2 and TRBJ2-3, is GAGVSQSPSNKVTEKGKDVELRCDPISGHTALYWYRQSLGQGLEFLIYFQGNSAPDKSGLPSDRFSAERTGGSVSTLTIQRTQQEDSAVYLCASSPVAGGTDTQYFGPGTRLTVL.

The chain joins TRBV5-6 to TRBJ2-1; D gene unclear. Germline CDR1 is SGHDT and CDR2 is YYEEEE. V dropped 0 bases and J dropped 4 bases, with 5 bases sitting between them. This CDR3 comprises 13 residues. CDR3 protein: CASSLGPYNEQFF. The CDR3 DNA is TGTGCCAGCAGCTTGGGGCCATACAATGAGCAGTTCTTC.

The chain is built from TRBV6-5 and TRBJ2-3, with no clear D. The CDR3 has 15 amino acids. V lost 6 bases to trimming and J lost 1 base, with 14 bases between them. Germline V CDR1 and CDR2: MNHEY, SVGAGI. As DNA, the CDR3 is TGTGCCAGCAGCCACGACGGAAGCGGCACAGATACGCAGTATTTT. Amino acid sequence: CASSHDGSGTDTQYF.

The gene calls are TRBV1 and TRBJ2-3; TRBD2 is the table's D call and was not checked against the DNA. TRBV1 is shown as a pseudogene. The CDR3 loop spans 12 amino acids. The CDR3 sequence: CTSSRLRVSWYF. CDR3 DNA sequence: TGCACCAGCAGCCGATTGCGTGTGAGTTGGTATTTT.

This clone was seen only once. The rearrangement joins TRBV27 to TRBJ2-4; TRBD1 or TRBD2 may be the D gene (5 bases each). The CDR3 sequence is 14 residues long. CDR1 is MNHEY, CDR2 SMNVEV, per germline (reference sequence). Trimming took 0 bases from V and 8 from J, leaving 11 bases between them. The CDR3 DNA sequence: TGTGCCAGCAGTTTATCGCGGCAGGGAGACATTCAGTACTTC. Translated, it gives CASSLSRQGDIQYF.

This clone was seen only once. The gene calls are TRBV30 and TRBJ2-3; D is unclear. V lost 4 bases and J lost 6, with 11 bases in between. The V gene's germline CDR1 is GTSNPN and CDR2 SVGIG (reference sequence). The CDR3 consists of 12 residues. This CDR3 reads CAWNVGADTQYF. The CDR3 region has the DNA TGTGCCTGGAATGTGGGTGCGGATACGCAGTATTTT.

The genes are TRBV5-1 and TRBJ2-5, with D possibly being TRBD1 (6 bases). Germline loops: CDR1 SGHRS, CDR2 YFSETQ. Trimming removed 4 bases from V and 1 base from J, with 14 bases in between. The CDR3 runs 15 residues. CDR3 sequence reads: CASSVLQGPQETQYF. The CDR3 nucleotides read TGCGCCAGCAGCGTACTACAGGGCCCCCAAGAGACCCAGTACTTC.

The chain links TRBV4-2 to TRBJ1-1; D might be TRBD1 (5 bases). In germline, CDR1 is LGHNA, CDR2 YNFKEQ. V lost 1 base and J lost 4, with 10 bases in between. The CDR3 contains 14 residues. The CDR3 bases are TGTGCCAGCAGCCAAGGGGGGGAGGGCACTGAAGCTTTCTTT. It specifies CASSQGGEGTEAFF.

J is TRBJ2-7 and V is TRBV5-1; 7 nucleotides agree with TRBD1. This CDR3 has 16 amino acids. CDR1 and CDR2 (germline): SGHRS, YFSETQ. The V gene end was trimmed by 0 bases and the J gene end by 0 bases; junction bases not matched to a gene: 6. As DNA, the CDR3 is TGCGCCAGCAGCTTGGTCGGGACAGATTCCTCCTACGAGCAGTACTTC. Its protein product is CASSLVGTDSSYEQYF. The variable domain in full, completed from reference TRBV5-1 and TRBJ2-7, reads KAGVTQTPRYLIKTRGQQVTLSCSPISGHRSVSWYQQTPGQGLQFLFEYFSETQRNKGNFPGRFSGRQFSNSRSEMNVSTLELGDSALYLCASSLVGTDSSYEQYFGPGTRLTVT.

This chain uses TRBV5-1 with TRBJ1-1; perhaps TRBD1 as D (6 bases). Trimming removed 4 bases at V and 3 bases at J, with 13 bases between. The germline CDR1 and CDR2 sequences are SGHRS and YFSETQ. The length of the CDR3 is 14 residues. The CDR3 region is CASSPLRGDTEAFF. The CDR3 DNA follows: TGCGCCAGCAGCCCCCTCAGGGGTGACACTGAAGCTTTCTTT.

Only a few counts were recorded for this clone. The chain is built from TRBV30 and TRBJ1-1; no clear D gene. CDR3 length: 12 amino acids. Germline CDR1 is GTSNPN and CDR2 is SVGIG (reference sequence). V lost 4 bases and J lost 7, with 13 bases in between. The CDR3 DNA reads TGTGCCTGGATTAGTCTGTCCGGTGAAGCTTTCTTT. Its translation: CAWISLSGEAFF.